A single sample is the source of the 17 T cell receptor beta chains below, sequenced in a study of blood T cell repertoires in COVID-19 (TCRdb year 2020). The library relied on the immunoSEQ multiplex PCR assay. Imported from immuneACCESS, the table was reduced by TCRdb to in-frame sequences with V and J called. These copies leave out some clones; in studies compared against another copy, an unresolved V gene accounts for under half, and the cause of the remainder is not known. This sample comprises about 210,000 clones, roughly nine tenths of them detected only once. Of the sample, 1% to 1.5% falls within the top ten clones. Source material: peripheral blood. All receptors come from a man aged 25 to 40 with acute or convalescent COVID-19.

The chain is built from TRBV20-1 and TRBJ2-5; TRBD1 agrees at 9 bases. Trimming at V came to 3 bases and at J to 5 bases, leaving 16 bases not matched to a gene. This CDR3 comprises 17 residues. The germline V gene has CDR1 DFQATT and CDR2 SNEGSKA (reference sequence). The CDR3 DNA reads TGCAGTGCTAGTGATAGCAACCGACAGGGGGAGAGGGAGACCCAGTACTTC. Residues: CSASDSNRQGERETQYF.

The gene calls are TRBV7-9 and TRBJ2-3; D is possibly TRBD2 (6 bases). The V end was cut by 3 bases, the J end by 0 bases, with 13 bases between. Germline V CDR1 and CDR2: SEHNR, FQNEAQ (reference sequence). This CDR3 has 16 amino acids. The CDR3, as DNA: TGTGCCAGCAGCTTGATGGGGGGACTCAGCACAGATACGCAGTATTTT. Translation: CASSLMGGLSTDTQYF.

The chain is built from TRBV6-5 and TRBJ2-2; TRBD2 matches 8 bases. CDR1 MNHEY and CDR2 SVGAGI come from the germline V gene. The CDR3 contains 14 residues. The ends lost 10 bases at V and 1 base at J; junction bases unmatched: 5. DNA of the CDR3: TGTGCCATCCGAGCGGGAGTGAACACCGGGGAGCTGTTTTTT. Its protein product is CAIRAGVNTGELFF.

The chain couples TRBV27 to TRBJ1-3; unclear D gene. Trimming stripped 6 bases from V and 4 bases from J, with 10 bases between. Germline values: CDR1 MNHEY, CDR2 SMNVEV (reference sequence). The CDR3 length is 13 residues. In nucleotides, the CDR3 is TGTGCCAGCAGACGAGAACTCGGAAACACCATATATTTT. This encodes CASRRELGNTIYF.

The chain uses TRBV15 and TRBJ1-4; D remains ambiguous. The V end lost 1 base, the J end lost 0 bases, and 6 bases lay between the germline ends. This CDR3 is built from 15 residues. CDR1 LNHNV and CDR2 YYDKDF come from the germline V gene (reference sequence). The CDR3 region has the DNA TGTGCCACCAGCAGAGCTTTTGCAACTAATGAAAAACTGTTTTTT. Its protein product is CATSRAFATNEKLFF.

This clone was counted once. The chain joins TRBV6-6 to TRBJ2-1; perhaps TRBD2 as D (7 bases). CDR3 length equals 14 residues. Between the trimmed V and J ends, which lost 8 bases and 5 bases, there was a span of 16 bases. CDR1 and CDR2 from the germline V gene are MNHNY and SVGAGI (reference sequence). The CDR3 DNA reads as TGTGCCAGCCTAGGGGGGGTATGGGACAATGAGCAGTTCTTC. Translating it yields CASLGGVWDNEQFF.

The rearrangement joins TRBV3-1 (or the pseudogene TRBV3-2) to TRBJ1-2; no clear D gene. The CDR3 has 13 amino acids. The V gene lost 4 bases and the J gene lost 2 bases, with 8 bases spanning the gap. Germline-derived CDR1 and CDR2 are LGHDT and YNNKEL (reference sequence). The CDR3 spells CASSPLSNYGYTF. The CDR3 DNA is TGTGCCAGCAGCCCGTTATCGAACTATGGCTACACCTTC.

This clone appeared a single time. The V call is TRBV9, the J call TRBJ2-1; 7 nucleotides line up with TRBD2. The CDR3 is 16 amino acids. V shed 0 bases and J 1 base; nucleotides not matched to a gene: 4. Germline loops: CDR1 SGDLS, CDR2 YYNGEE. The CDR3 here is CASSVDGRLSYNEQFF. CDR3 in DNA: TGTGCCAGCAGCGTAGACGGGAGGCTTTCCTACAATGAGCAGTTCTTC.

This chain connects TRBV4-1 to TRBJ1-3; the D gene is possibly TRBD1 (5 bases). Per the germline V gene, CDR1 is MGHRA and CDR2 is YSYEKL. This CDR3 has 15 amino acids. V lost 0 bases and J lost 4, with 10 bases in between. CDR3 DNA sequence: TGCGCCAGCAGCCAAGACAAGGGGCCAGGAAACACCATATATTTT. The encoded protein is CASSQDKGPGNTIYF.

CDR3 protein: CASSMGRYGYTF. The DNA for the CDR3 is TGTGCCAGCAGCATGGGGCGCTATGGCTACACCTTC. This chain connects TRBV21-1 to TRBJ1-2; the DNA was not compared with TRBD1, the D call given in the table. TRBV21-1 is a known pseudogene. This CDR3 spans 12 amino acids.

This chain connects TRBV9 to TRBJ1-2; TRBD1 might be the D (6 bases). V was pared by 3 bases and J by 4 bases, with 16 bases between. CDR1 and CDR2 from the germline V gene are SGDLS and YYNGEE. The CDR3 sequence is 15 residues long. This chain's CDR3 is CASSGDDRFSYGYTF. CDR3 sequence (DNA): TGTGCCAGCAGCGGCGACGACAGGTTTAGCTATGGCTACACCTTC.

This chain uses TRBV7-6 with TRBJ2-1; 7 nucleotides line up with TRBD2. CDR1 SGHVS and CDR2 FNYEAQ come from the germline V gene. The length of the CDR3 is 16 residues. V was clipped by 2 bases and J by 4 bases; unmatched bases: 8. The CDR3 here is CASSLNEGGRYNEQFF. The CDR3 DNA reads TGTGCCAGCAGCTTAAACGAGGGAGGGAGGTACAATGAGCAGTTCTTC. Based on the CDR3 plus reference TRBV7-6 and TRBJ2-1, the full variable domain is GAGVSQSPRYKVTKRGQDVALRCDPISGHVSLYWYRQALGQGPEFLTYFNYEAQQDKSGLPNDRFSAERPEGSISTLTIQRTEQRDSAMYRCASSLNEGGRYNEQFFGPGTRLTVL.

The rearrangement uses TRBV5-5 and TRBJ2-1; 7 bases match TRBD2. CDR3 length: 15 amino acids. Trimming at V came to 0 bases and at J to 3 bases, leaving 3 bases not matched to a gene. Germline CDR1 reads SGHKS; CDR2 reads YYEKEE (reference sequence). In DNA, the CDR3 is TGTGCCAGCAGCTTGGGGCAGCGGGGCTACAATGAGCAGTTCTTC. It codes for CASSLGQRGYNEQFF.

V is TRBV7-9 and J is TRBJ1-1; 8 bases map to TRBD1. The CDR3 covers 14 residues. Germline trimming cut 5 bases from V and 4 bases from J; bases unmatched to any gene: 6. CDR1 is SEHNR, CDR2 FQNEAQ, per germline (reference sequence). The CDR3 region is CASSPTGEVTEAFF. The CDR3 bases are TGTGCCAGCAGCCCGACAGGGGAGGTCACTGAAGCTTTCTTT. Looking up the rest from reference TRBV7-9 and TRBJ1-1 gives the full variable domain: DTGVSQNPRHKITKRGQNVTFRCDPISEHNRLYWYRQTLGQGPEFLTYFQNEAQLEKSRLLSDRFSAERPKGSFSTLEIQRTEQGDSAMYLCASSPTGEVTEAFFGQGTRLTVV.

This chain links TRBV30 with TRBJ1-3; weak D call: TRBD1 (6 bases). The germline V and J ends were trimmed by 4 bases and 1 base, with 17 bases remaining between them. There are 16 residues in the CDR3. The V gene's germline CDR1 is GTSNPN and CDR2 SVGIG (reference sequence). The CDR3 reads CAWTNPGTISGNTIYF. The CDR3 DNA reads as TGTGCCTGGACTAATCCCGGGACAATTTCTGGAAACACCATATATTTT.

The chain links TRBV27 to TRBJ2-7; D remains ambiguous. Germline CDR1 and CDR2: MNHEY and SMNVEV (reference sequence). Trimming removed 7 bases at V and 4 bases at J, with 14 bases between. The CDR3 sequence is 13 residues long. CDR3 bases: TGTGCCAGCACTCTCCGCTCTATATACGAGCAGTACTTC. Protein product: CASTLRSIYEQYF.

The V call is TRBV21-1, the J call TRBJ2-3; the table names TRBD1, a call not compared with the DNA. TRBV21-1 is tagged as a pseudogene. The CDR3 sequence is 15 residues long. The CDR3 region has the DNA TGTGCCAGCAGCAAGGGTGCTGGGGGCCCAGATACGCAGTATTTT. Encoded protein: CASSKGAGGPDTQYF.